The clone carrying this T cell receptor (beta chain) was found a few times. Its antigen is not known. Germline-derived CDR1 and CDR2 are MNHNS and SASEGT. The CDR3 length is 17 residues. After removal of 4 bases from V and 0 bases from J, the junction contained 8 bases not matched to a gene. At the time of sampling, donors were nominally healthy, though unrecorded immune exposures were likely. The sample originates from a study of cytomegalovirus exposure and HLA in healthy donors. Findings of the study overall: The availability of immune exposure information extended only to CMV serostatus. A later examination showed that TCR association rates differed by HLA locus, with DRB1 most and HLA-C fewest.

PCR used 60 Vbeta primers and 13 Jbeta primers. TCRdb keeps only in-frame clones here, not all; method: immunoSEQ multiplex PCR. The sample holds fewer than 150,000 clones, less than 80% seen once. Sequenced sample: PBMCs. The chain links TRBV6-1 to TRBJ1-1, with 10 bases aligning to TRBD1. This clonotype originated in a woman between 50 and 59 years old in good health and CMV-seropositive. The CDR3 spells CASSGQGAGWMNTEAFF. In nucleotides, the CDR3 is TGTGCCAGCAGTGGACAGGGGGCAGGTTGGATGAACACTGAAGCTTTCTTT.